A single sample is the source of the 8 T cell receptor beta chains below, sequenced in a study of blood T cells in healthy people across ages. A second roughly 6 to 12 cycle PCR used barcoded and J-beta primers. TCRdb ran MiXCR on the 5' RACE reads and lists one entry per CDR3 protein. The top ten clones hold roughly 13% of a sample with hundreds of thousands of distinct CDR3 sequences, under 40% of them seen once. Sequenced input: blood. These receptors all stem from a man between 18 and 35 years old in good health.

The CDR3 bases are TGTGCCAGCAGTGCGACCCAGGGGGCTCGGTATCAGCCCCAGCATTTT. Amino acid sequence: CASSATQGARYQPQHF. The V call is TRBV6-1, the J call TRBJ1-5, with TRBD1 identical over 8 bases. Germline loops: CDR1 MNHNS, CDR2 SASEGT. The CDR3 length is 16 residues. V lost 4 bases, J lost 5 bases, and 10 bases stayed unmatched.

The chain couples TRBV7-6 to TRBJ2-3; 8 nucleotides align to TRBD2. The CDR3 contains 19 residues. The germline V gene has CDR1 SGHVS and CDR2 FNYEAQ. Germline trimming cut 3 bases from V and 0 bases from J; bases unmatched to any gene: 14. CDR3 DNA sequence: TGTGCCAGCAGCTTCCGTAGAAGGACTAGCACCGAGAGCACAGATACGCAGTATTTT. Protein sequence: CASSFRRRTSTESTDTQYF.

This clonotype has just a few counts. The chain joins TRBV7-2 to TRBJ2-3; 13 nucleotides align to TRBD2. V was clipped by 5 bases and J by 2 bases; unmatched bases: 7. This CDR3 contains 17 residues. Germline V gene lookup returns CDR1 SGHTA and CDR2 FQGNSA. The CDR3 coding sequence is TGTGCCAGCAGCCGTGGACTAGCGGGGGAAGTCACAGATACGCAGTATTTT. Its protein product is CASSRGLAGEVTDTQYF.

The chain is built from TRBV5-1 and TRBJ1-6, with D uncertain. V gave up 4 bases and J gave up 4 bases, with 15 bases separating them. The germline V gene encodes CDR1 SGHRS and CDR2 YFSETQ. This CDR3 spans 16 amino acids. Here the CDR3 reads CASSAEAKNYNSPLHF. The CDR3 nucleotides read TGCGCCAGCAGCGCCGAAGCAAAGAATTATAATTCACCCCTCCACTTT.

This clonotype appeared a few times. This chain uses TRBV5-1 with TRBJ1-2, with 7 bases lining up with TRBD1. The V gene's germline CDR1 is SGHRS and CDR2 YFSETQ. The CDR3 runs to 17 residues. V lost 1 base and J lost 2; bases outside the gene matches: 11. CDR3 DNA: TGCGCCAGCAGCTTGAATCCCTCACAGGGGCTGAACTATGGCTACACCTTC. Amino acid sequence: CASSLNPSQGLNYGYTF.

This clonotype was picked up a small number of times. The DNA for the CDR3 is TGTGCCAGCAGCCAAGTAGGGGCGGGGGCCCTCACAGATACGCAGTATTTT. Residues: CASSQVGAGALTDTQYF. The gene calls are TRBV3-1 and TRBJ2-3, with a tentative D call TRBD2 (7 bases). CDR3 length equals 17 residues. Germline V lookup: CDR1 LGHDT, CDR2 YNNKEL (reference sequence). The V and J ends lost 1 base and 2 bases respectively, with 16 bases between them.

For this clonotype: Just one base apart from a much larger clone, this may be a read error. The chain combines TRBV4-3 with TRBJ2-1; 7 bases align to TRBD2. The CDR3 is 16 amino acids. Germline CDR1 and CDR2: LGHNA and YSLEER. The CDR3 coding sequence is TGCGCCAGCAGCCAAGGGGAGCGGGGCCCCTACAATGAGCAGGTCTTC. It is translated as CASSQGERGPYNEQVF.

Concerning this clonotype: This could be a read error, since a much larger clone is one nucleotide away. J is TRBJ2-1 and V is TRBV5-1; D call uncertain. From germline, CDR1 is SGHRS and CDR2 YFSETQ. The V gene lost 0 bases and the J gene lost 13 bases, with 14 bases spanning the gap. This CDR3 spans 13 amino acids. CDR3 nucleotide sequence: TGCGCCAGCAGCTTGGAAGTCCAAGAGACCCAGTTCTTC. Protein product: CASSLEVQETQFF.